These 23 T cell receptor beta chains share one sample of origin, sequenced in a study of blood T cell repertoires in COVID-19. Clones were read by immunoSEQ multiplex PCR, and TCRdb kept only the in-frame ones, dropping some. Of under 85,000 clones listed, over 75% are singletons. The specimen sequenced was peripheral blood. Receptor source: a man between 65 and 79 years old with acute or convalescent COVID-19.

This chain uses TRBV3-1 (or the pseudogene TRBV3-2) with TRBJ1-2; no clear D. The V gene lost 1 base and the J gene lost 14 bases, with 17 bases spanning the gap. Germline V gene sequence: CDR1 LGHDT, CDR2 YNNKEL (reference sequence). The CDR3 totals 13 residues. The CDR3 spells CASSQVRGSILTF. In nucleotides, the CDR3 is TGTGCCAGCAGCCAAGTTCGAGGCAGTATATTGACCTTC.

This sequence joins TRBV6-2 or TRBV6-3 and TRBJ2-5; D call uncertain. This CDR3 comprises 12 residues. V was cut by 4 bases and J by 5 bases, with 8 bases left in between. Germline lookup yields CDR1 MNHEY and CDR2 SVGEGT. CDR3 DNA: TGTGCCAGCAGTTCTATCGGGGAGACCCAGTACTTC. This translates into CASSSIGETQYF.

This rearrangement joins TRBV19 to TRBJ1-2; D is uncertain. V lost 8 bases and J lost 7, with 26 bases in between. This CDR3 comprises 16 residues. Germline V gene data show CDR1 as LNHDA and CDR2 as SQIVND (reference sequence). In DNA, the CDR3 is TGTGCCAGTTCTGAGAGCGGAATCCTTCCATTTAGTGGCTACACCTTC. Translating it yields CASSESGILPFSGYTF.

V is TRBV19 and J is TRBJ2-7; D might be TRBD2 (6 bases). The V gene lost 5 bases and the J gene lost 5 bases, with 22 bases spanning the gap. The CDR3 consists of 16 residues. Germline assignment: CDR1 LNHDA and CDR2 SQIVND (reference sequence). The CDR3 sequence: CASSSFASGENHEQYF. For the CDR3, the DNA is TGTGCCAGTAGTTCTTTTGCGTCGGGAGAGAATCACGAGCAGTACTTC.

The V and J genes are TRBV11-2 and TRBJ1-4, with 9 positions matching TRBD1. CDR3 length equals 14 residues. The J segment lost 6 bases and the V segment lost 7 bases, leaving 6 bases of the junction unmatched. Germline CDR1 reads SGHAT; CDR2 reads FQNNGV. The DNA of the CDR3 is TGTGCCAGCACCTTCACAGGGGGCTATGAAAAACTGTTTTTT. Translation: CASTFTGGYEKLFF.

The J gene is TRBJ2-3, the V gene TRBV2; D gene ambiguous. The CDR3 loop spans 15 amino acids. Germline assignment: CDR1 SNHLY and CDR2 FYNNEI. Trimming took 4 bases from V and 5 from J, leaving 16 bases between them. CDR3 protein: CASSAQLEAKDTQYF. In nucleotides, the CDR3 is TGTGCCAGCAGTGCACAGCTTGAAGCTAAAGATACGCAGTATTTT. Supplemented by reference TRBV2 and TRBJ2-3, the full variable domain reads EPEVTQTPSHQVTQMGQEVILRCVPISNHLYFYWYRQILGQKVEFLVSFYNNEISEKSEIFDDQFSVERPDGSNFTLKIRSTKLEDSAMYFCASSAQLEAKDTQYFGPGTRLTVL.

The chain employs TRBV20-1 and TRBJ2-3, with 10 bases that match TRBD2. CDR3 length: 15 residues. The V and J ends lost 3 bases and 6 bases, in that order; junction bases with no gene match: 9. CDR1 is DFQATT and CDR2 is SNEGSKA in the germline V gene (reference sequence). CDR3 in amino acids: CSASVSGRADDTQYF. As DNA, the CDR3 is TGCAGTGCTAGTGTAAGCGGGAGGGCCGACGATACGCAGTATTTT.

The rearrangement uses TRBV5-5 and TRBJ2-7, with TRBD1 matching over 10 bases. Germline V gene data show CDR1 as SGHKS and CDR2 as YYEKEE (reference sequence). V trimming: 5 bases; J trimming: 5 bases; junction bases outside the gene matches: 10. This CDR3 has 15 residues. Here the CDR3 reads CASSEKGQGFDEQYF. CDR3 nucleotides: TGTGCCAGCAGTGAGAAGGGACAGGGGTTCGACGAGCAGTACTTC.

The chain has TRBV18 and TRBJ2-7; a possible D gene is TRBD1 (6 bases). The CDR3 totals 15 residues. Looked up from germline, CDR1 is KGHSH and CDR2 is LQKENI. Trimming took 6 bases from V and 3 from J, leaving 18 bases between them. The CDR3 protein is CASSTPTQGNYEQYF. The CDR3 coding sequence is TGTGCCAGCTCCACACCGACACAGGGAAACTACGAGCAGTACTTC.

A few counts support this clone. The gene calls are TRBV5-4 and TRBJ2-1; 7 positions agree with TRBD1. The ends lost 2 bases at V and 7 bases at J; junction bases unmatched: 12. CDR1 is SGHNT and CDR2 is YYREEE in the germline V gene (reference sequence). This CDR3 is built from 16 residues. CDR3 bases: TGTGCCAGCAGCTTCAGAGGGGGCGGTCACGGGAATGAGCAGTTCTTC. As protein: CASSFRGGGHGNEQFF.

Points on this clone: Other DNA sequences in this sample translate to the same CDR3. The CDR3 region has the DNA TGCGCCAGCAGCTTGGAGCGGGGGGGCACAGATACGCAGTATTTT. Protein sequence: CASSLERGGTDTQYF. The rearrangement uses TRBV5-1 and TRBJ2-3, with TRBD2 matching over 9 bases. The CDR3 contains 15 residues. CDR1 SGHRS and CDR2 YFSETQ come from the germline V gene. Germline trimming cut 0 bases from V and 1 base from J; bases unmatched to any gene: 0.

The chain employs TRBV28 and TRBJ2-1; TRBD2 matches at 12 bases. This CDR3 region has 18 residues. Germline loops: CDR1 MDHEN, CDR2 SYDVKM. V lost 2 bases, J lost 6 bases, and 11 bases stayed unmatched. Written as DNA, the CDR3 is TGTGCCAGCAGTTTACAGCGAACTAGCGGGAGGTCAAGCAATGAGCAGTTCTTC. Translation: CASSLQRTSGRSSNEQFF.

The CDR3 DNA reads TGTGCCAGCAGCTTGGATTGGGGAGTTTCCTACGAGCAGTACTTC. Its translation is CASSLDWGVSYEQYF. The V gene is TRBV5-6, the J gene TRBJ2-7; D is perhaps TRBD2 (5 bases). The germline CDR1 and CDR2 sequences are SGHDT and YYEEEE. The CDR3 is made up of 15 amino acids. V was pared by 0 bases and J by 1 base, with 11 bases between.

CDR3 sequence: CASSTGLASTDTQYF. The CDR3 nucleotides read TGTGCCAGTAGTACAGGACTAGCGAGCACAGATACGCAGTATTTT. This sequence joins TRBV19 and TRBJ2-3; 9 nucleotides agree with TRBD2. Germline V gives CDR1 LNHDA, CDR2 SQIVND (reference sequence). The CDR3 totals 15 residues. Trimming cost V 4 bases and J 0 bases; bases outside gene matches: 2.

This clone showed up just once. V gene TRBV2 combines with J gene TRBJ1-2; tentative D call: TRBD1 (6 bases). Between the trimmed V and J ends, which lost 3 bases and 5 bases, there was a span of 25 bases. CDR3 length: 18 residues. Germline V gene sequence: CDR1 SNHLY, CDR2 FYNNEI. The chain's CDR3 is CASSEGGAGSLLAYGYTF. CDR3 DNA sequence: TGTGCCAGCAGTGAGGGGGGGGCAGGGTCCTTGTTAGCGTATGGCTACACCTTC. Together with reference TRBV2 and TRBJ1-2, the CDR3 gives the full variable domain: EPEVTQTPSHQVTQMGQEVILRCVPISNHLYFYWYRQILGQKVEFLVSFYNNEISEKSEIFDDQFSVERPDGSNFTLKIRSTKLEDSAMYFCASSEGGAGSLLAYGYTFGSGTRLTVV.

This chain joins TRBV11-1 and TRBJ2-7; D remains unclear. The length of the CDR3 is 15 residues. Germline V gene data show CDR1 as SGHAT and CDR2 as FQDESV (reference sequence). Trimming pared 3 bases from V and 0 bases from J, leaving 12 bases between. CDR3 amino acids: CASSFGPTRSYEQYF. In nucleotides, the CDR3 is TGTGCCAGCAGCTTTGGTCCTACTCGCTCCTACGAGCAGTACTTC.

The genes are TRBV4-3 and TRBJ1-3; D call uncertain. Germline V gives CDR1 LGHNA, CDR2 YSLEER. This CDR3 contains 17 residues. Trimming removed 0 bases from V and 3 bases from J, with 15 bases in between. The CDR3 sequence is CASSQDLAVSGGNTIYF. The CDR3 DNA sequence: TGCGCCAGCAGCCAAGATCTGGCGGTCAGCGGTGGAAACACCATATATTTT.

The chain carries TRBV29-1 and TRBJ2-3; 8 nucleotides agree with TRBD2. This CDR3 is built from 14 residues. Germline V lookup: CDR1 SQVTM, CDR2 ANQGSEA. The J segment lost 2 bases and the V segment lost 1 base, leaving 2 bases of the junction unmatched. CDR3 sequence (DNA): TGCAGCGTTGAAGGGACTAGCTTCACAGATACGCAGTATTTT. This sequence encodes CSVEGTSFTDTQYF.

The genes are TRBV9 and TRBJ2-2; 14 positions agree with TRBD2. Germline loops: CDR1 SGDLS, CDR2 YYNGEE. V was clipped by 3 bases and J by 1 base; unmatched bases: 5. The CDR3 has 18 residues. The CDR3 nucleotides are TGTGCCAGCAGCGATACGACTAGCGGGAGGGGGAACACCGGGGAGCTGTTTTTT. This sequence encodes CASSDTTSGRGNTGELFF.

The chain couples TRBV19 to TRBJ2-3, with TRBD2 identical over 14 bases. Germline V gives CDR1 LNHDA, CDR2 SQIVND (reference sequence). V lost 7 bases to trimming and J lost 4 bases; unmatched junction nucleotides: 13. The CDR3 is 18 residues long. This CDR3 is CASTPSGRLAGGPDTQYF. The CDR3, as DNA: TGTGCCAGTACGCCGTCCGGGCGACTAGCGGGAGGGCCAGATACGCAGTATTTT. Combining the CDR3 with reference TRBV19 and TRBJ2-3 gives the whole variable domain DGGITQSPKYLFRKEGQNVTLSCEQNLNHDAMYWYRQDPGQGLRLIYYSQIVNDFQKGDIAEGYSVSREKKESFPLTVTSAQKNPTAFYLCASTPSGRLAGGPDTQYFGPGTRLTVL.

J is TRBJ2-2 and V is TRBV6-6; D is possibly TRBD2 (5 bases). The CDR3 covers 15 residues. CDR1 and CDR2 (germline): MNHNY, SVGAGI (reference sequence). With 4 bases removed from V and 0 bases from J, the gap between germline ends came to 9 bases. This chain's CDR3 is CASSSRGTNTGELFF. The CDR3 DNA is TGTGCCAGCAGTTCACGGGGTACGAACACCGGGGAGCTGTTTTTT.

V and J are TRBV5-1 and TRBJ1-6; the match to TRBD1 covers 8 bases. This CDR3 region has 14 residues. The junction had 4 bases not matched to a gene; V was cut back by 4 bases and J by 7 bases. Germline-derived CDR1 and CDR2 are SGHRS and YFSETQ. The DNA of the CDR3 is TGCGCCAGCAGCGAACAGGGGGGGAATTCACCCCTCCACTTT. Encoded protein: CASSEQGGNSPLHF.

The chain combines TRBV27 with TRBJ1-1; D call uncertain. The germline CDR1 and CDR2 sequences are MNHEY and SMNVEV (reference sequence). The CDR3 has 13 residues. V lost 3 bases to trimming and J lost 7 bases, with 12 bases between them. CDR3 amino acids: CASSFRGPGEAFF. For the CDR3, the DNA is TGTGCCAGCAGTTTTCGAGGGCCGGGTGAAGCTTTCTTT.